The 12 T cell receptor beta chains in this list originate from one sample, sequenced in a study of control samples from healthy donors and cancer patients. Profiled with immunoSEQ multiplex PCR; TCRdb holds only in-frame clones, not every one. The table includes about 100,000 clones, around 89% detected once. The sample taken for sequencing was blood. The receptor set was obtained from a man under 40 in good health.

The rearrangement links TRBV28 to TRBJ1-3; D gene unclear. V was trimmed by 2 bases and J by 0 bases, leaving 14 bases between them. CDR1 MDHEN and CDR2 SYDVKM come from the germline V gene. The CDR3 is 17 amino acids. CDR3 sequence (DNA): TGTGCCAGCAGTTTACCCCCGAGCGCAGGCTCTGGAAACACCATATATTTT. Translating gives CASSLPPSAGSGNTIYF.

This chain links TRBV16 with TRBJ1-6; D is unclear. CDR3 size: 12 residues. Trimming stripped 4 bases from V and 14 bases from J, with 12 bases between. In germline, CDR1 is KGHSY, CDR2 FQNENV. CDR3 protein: CASSRPSATLHF. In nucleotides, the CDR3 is TGTGCCAGCAGCCGACCATCCGCCACCCTCCACTTT.

The CDR3 protein is CASSFQGRGETQYF. CDR3 nucleotide sequence: TGCGCCAGCAGCTTCCAGGGTCGGGGAGAGACCCAGTACTTC. The rearrangement links TRBV5-1 to TRBJ2-5; TRBD1 or TRBD2 may be the D gene (5 bases each). This CDR3 is 14 amino acids long. CDR1 SGHRS and CDR2 YFSETQ come from the germline V gene. Trimming stripped 2 bases from V and 4 bases from J, with 12 bases between.

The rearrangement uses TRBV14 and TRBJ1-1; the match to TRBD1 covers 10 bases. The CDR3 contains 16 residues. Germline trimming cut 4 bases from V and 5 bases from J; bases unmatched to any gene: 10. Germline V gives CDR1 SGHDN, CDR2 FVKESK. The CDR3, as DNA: TGTGCCAGCAGCCCTGTGGGGACAGGGGTTCTGACTGAAGCTTTCTTT. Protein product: CASSPVGTGVLTEAFF.

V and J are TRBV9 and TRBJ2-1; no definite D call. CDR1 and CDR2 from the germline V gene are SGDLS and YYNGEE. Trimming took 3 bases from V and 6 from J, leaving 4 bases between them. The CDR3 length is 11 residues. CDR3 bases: TGTGCCAGCAGCGCCGCCAATGAGCAGTTCTTC. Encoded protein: CASSAANEQFF.

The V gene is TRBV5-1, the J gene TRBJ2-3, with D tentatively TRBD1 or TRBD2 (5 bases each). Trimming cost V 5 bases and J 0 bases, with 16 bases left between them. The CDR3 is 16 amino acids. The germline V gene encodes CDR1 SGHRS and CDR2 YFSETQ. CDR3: CASRDGAPASTDTQYF. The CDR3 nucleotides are TGCGCCAGCAGGGACGGGGCTCCGGCTAGCACAGATACGCAGTATTTT.

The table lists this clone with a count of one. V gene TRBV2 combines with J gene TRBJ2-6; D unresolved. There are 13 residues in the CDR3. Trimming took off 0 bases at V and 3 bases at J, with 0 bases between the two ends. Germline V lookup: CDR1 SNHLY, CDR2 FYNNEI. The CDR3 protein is CASSEAGANVLTF. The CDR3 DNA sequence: TGTGCCAGCAGTGAAGCTGGGGCCAACGTCCTGACTTTC. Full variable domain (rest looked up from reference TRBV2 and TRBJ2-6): EPEVTQTPSHQVTQMGQEVILRCVPISNHLYFYWYRQILGQKVEFLVSFYNNEISEKSEIFDDQFSVERPDGSNFTLKIRSTKLEDSAMYFCASSEAGANVLTFGAGSRLTVL.

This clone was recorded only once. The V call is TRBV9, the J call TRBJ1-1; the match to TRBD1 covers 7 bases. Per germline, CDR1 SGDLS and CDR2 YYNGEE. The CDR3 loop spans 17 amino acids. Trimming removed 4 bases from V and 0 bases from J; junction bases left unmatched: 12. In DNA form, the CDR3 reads TGTGCCAGCAGCCGAGCGGGACAGAGAGACATGAACACTGAAGCTTTCTTT. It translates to CASSRAGQRDMNTEAFF.

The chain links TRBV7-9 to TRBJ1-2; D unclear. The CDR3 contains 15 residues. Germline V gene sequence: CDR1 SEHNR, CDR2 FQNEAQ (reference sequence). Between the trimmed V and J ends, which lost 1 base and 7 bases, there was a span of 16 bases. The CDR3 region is CASSLVRGVSGGYTF. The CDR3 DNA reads TGTGCCAGCAGCTTAGTGCGGGGAGTGAGCGGTGGCTACACCTTC.

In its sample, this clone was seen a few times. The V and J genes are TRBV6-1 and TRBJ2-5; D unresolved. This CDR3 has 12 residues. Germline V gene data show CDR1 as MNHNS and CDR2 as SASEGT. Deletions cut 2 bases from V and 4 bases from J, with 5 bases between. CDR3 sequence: CASSEKLETQYF. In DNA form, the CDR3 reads TGTGCCAGCAGTGAAAAATTAGAGACCCAGTACTTC.

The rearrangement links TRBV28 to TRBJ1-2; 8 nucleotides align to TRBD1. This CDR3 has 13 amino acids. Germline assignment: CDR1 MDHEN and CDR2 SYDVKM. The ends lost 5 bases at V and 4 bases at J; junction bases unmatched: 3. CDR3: CASSGGTGYGYTF. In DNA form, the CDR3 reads TGTGCCAGCAGTGGGGGGACAGGCTATGGCTACACCTTC.

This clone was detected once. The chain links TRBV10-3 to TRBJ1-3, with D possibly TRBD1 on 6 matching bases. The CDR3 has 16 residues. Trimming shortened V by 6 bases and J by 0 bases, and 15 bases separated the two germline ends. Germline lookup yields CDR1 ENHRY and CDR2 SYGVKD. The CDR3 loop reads CAISPRQEGSGNTIYF. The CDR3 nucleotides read TGTGCCATCAGCCCGCGACAGGAGGGCTCTGGAAACACCATATATTTT.